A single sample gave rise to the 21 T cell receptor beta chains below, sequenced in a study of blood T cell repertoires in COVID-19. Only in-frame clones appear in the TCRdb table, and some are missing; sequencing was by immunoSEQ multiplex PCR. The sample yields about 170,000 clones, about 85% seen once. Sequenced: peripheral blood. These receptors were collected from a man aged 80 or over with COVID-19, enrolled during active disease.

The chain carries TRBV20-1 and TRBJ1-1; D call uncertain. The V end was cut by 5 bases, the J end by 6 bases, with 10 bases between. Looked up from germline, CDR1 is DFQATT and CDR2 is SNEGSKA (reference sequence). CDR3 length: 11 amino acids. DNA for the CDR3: TGCAGTGCTCCCCGAGAGTCTGAAGCTTTCTTT. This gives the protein CSAPRESEAFF.

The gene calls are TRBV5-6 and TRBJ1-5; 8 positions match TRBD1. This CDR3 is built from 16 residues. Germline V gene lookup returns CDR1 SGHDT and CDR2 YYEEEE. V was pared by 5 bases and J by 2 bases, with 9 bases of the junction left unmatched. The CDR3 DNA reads TGTGCCAGCAGTCAACAGGGGGGAGGCGGCAATCAGCCCCAGCATTTT. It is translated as CASSQQGGGGNQPQHF.

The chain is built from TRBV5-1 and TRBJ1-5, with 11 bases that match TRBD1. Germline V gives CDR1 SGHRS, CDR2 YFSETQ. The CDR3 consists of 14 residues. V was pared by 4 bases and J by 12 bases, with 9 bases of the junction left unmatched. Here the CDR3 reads CASSPGQGAFIQHF. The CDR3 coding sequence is TGCGCCAGCAGCCCCGGACAGGGGGCCTTTATCCAGCATTTT.

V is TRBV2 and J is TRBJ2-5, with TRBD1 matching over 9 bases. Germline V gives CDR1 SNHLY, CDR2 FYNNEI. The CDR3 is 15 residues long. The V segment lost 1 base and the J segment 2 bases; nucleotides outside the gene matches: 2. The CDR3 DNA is TGTGCCAGCAGTGAAGAGGGACAGGGACAAGAGACCCAGTACTTC. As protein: CASSEEGQGQETQYF.

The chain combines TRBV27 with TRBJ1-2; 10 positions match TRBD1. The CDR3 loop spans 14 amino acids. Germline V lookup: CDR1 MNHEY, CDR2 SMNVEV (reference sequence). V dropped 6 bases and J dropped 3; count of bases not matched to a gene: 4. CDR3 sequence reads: CASRGQGGYYGYTF. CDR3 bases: TGTGCCAGCAGAGGACAGGGGGGTTACTATGGCTACACCTTC.

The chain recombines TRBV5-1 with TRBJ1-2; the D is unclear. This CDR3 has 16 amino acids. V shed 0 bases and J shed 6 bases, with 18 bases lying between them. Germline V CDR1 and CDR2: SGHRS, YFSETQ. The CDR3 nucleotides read TGCGCCAGCAGCTTGGATAATTCGAGACTGCGGAATGGCTACACCTTC. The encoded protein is CASSLDNSRLRNGYTF.

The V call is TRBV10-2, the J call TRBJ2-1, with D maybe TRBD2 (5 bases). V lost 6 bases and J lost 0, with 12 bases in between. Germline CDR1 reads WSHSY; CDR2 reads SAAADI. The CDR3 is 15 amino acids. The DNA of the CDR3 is TGCGCCAGCAGGGACTTGAGTAGCTCCTACAATGAGCAGTTCTTC. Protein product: CASRDLSSSYNEQFF.

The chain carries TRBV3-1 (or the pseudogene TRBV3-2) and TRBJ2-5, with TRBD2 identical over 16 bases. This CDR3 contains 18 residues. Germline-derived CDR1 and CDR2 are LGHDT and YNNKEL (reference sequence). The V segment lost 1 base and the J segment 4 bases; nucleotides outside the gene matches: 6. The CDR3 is CASSQGGTSGGAGETQYF. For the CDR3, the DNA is TGTGCCAGCAGCCAAGGTGGGACTAGCGGGGGGGCCGGAGAGACCCAGTACTTC.

This chain's CDR3 is CASSQGTKASGEKLFF. The CDR3 coding sequence is TGTGCCAGCAGCCAAGGAACCAAAGCCTCGGGGGAAAAACTGTTTTTT. V is TRBV14 and J is TRBJ1-4; D ambiguous. The CDR3 runs to 16 residues. Germline V CDR1 and CDR2: SGHDN, FVKESK. The V end lost 1 base, the J end lost 8 bases, and 17 bases lay between the germline ends. The full variable domain, rest sourced from reference TRBV14 and TRBJ1-4, is EAGVTQFPSHSVIEKGQTVTLRCDPISGHDNLYWYRRVMGKEIKFLLHFVKESKQDESGMPNNRFLAERTGGTYSTLKVQPAELEDSGVYFCASSQGTKASGEKLFFGSGTQLSVL.

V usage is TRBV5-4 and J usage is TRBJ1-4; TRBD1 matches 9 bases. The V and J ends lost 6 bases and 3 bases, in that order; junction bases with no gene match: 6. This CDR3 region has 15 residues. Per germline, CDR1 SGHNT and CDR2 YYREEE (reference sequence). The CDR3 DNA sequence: TGTGCCAGCACCTTACGGACAGGGGCTAATGAAAAACTGTTTTTT. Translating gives CASTLRTGANEKLFF.

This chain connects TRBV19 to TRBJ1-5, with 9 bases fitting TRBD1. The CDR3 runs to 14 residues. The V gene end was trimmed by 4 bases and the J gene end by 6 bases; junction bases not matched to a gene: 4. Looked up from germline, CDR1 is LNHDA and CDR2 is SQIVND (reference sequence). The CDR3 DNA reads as TGTGCCAGTAGTACGGGACAGGGTCTTCAGCCCCAGCATTTT. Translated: CASSTGQGLQPQHF.

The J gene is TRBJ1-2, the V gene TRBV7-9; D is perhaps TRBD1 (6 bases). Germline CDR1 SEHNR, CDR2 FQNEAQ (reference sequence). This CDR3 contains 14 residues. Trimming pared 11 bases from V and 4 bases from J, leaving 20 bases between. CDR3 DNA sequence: TGTGCCGGCACAGGGCTAACGGACTCCTATGGCTACACCTTC. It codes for CAGTGLTDSYGYTF.

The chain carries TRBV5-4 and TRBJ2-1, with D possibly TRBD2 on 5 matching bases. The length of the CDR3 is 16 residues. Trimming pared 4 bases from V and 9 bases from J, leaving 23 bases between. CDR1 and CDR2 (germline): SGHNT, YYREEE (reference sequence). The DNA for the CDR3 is TGTGCCAGCAGCCCCACGGAGGCTACCTTGTTCTTTGAGCAGTTCTTC. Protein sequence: CASSPTEATLFFEQFF. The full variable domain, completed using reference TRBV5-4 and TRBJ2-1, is ETGVTQSPTHLIKTRGQQVTLRCSSQSGHNTVSWYQQALGQGPQFIFQYYREEENGRGNFPPRFSGLQFPNYSSELNVNALELDDSALYLCASSPTEATLFFEQFFGPGTRLTVL.

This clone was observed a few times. The CDR3 DNA is TGTGCCACCTCACCCACGGCGGGGAGGGAAAAACTGTTTTTT. Its protein product is CATSPTAGREKLFF. The J gene is TRBJ1-4, the V gene TRBV19, with D unclear. CDR3 length: 14 amino acids. V lost 10 bases and J lost 8, with 20 bases in between. Germline V gene lookup returns CDR1 LNHDA and CDR2 SQIVND (reference sequence). The full variable domain, completed using reference TRBV19 and TRBJ1-4, is DGGITQSPKYLFRKEGQNVTLSCEQNLNHDAMYWYRQDPGQGLRLIYYSQIVNDFQKGDIAEGYSVSREKKESFPLTVTSAQKNPTAFYLCATSPTAGREKLFFGSGTQLSVL.

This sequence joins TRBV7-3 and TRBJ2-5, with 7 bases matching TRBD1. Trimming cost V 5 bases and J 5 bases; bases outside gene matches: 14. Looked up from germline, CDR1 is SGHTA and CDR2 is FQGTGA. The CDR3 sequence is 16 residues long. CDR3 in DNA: TGTGCCAGCAGCAGGGGGACAGTCACCTTGGGGGAGACCCAGTACTTC. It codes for CASSRGTVTLGETQYF.

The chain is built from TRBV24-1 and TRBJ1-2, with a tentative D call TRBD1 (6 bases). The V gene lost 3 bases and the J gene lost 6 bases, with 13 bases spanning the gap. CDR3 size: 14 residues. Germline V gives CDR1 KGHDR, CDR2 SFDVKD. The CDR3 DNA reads TGTGCCACCAGTGATCCCAGGGGAGCCAATGGCTACACCTTC. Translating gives CATSDPRGANGYTF.

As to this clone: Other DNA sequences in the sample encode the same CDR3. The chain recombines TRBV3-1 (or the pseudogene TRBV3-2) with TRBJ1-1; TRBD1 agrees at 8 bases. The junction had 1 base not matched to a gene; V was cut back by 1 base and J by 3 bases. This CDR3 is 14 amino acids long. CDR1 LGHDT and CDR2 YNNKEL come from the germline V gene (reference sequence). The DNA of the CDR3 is TGTGCCAGCAGCCAAGGACAGGGGTACACTGAAGCTTTCTTT. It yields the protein CASSQGQGYTEAFF.

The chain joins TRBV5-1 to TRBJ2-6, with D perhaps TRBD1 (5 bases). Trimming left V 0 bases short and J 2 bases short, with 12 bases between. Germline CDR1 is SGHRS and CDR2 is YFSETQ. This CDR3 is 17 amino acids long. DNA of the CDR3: TGCGCCAGCAGCTTGGGTCAGGGTGGGGCTGGGGCCAACGTCCTGACTTTC. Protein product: CASSLGQGGAGANVLTF.

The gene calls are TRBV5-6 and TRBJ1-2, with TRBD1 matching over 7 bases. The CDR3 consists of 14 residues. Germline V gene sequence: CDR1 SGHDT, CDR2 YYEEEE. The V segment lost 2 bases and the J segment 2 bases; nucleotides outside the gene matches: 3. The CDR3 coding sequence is TGTGCCAGCAGCTTAGGGACAGCCAACTATGGCTACACCTTC. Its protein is CASSLGTANYGYTF. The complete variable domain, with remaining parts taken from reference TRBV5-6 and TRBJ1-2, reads DAGVTQSPTHLIKTRGQQVTLRCSPKSGHDTVSWYQQALGQGPQFIFQYYEEEERQRGNFPDRFSGHQFPNYSSELNVNALLLGDSALYLCASSLGTANYGYTFGSGTRLTVV.

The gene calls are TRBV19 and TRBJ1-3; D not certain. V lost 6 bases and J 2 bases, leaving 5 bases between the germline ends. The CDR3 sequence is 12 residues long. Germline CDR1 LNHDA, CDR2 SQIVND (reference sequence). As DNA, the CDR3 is TGTGCCAGTAGCTTCCCTGGAAACACCATATATTTT. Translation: CASSFPGNTIYF.

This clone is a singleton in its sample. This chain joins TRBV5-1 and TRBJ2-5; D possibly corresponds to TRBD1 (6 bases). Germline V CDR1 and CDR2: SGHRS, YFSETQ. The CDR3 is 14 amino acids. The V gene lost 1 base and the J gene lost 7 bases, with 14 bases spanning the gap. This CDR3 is CASSLWDKVGTQYF. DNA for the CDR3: TGCGCCAGCAGCTTGTGGGACAAGGTGGGGACCCAGTACTTC.